This TCR beta chain derives from a study of blood T cells in healthy people across ages. Study information: When template switching was applied, about one barcoded beta molecule was captured per two T cells.

There are many counts of this clonotype. Per the germline V gene, CDR1 is MNHNS and CDR2 is SASEGT. Trimming took off 8 bases at V and 0 bases at J, with 11 bases between the two ends. The CDR3 has 13 amino acids. Every sample yielded at least 6.5 million isolated PBMCs. Using a J-beta primer mix together with a sample-barcoded 5' primer, a second PCR was run for roughly 7 to 11 cycles. TCRdb reprocessed the 5' RACE reads with MiXCR, giving one entry per CDR3 protein. The sample has hundreds of thousands of distinct CDR3 sequences; around 49% are singletons. The V gene is TRBV6-1, the J gene TRBJ2-7; D is possibly TRBD2 (5 bases). What was sequenced was blood. The receptor comes from a woman in her sixties or seventies in good health. CDR3 amino acids: CASSRGVSYEQYF. DNA for the CDR3: TGTGCCAGCTCCCGGGGAGTCTCCTACGAGCAGTACTTC.